This TCR beta chain was obtained from a study of glioma-infiltrating T cells after dendritic cell vaccination. Data came from immunoSEQ multiplex PCR; TCRdb stores just in-frame clones and leaves some out. The sample holds more than 60,000 clones, 82% seen once. The TCR was taken from a human donor with glioblastoma. The source was blood, collected before dendritic cell vaccination.

The CDR3 loop is CASSLGGISETQYF. The CDR3 nucleotides are TGTGCCAGCAGCTTAGGCGGGATTAGTGAGACCCAGTACTTC. This chain connects TRBV7-2 to TRBJ2-5, with D possibly TRBD2 on 6 matching bases. This CDR3 has 14 residues. CDR1 and CDR2 (germline): SGHTA, FQGNSA. V gave up 1 base and J gave up 5 bases, with 11 bases separating them.